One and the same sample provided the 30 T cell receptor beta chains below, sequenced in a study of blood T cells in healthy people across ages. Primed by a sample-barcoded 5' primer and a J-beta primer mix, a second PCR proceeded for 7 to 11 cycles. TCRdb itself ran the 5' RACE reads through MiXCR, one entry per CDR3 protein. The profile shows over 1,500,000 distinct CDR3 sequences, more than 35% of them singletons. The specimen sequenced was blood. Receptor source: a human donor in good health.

CDR3 sequence reads: CSARDRLASRETQYF. CDR3 nucleotides: TGCAGTGCTAGAGATCGATTGGCTAGTAGAGAGACCCAGTACTTC. V is TRBV20-1 and J is TRBJ2-5; D is unresolved. The germline V gene encodes CDR1 DFQATT and CDR2 SNEGSKA (reference sequence). CDR3 size: 15 residues. Trimming took 0 bases from V and 4 from J, leaving 15 bases between them.

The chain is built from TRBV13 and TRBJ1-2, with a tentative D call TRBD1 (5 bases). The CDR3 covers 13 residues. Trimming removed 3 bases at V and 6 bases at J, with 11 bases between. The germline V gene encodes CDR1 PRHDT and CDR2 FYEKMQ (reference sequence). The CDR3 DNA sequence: TGTGCCAGCAGCTTTTCGGGGGGACATGGCTACACCTTC. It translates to CASSFSGGHGYTF.

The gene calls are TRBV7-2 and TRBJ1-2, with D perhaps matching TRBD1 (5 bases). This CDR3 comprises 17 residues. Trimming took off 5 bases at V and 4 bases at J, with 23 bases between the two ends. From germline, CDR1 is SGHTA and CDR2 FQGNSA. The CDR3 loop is CASSLEGTGLGSYGYTF. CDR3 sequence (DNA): TGTGCCAGCAGCCTTGAAGGGACGGGGTTGGGGAGCTATGGCTACACCTTC.

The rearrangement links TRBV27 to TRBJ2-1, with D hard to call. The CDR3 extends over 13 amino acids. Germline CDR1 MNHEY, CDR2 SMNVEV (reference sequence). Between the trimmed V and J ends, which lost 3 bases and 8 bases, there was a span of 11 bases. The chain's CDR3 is CASSLGPRYEQFF. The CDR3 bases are TGTGCCAGCAGTTTGGGTCCCCGTTATGAGCAGTTCTTC.

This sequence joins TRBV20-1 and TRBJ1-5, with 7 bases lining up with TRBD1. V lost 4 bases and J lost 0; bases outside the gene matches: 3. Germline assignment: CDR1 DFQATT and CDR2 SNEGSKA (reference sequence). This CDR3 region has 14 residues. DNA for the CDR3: TGCAGTGCTACGACAGGGTATAGCAATCAGCCCCAGCATTTT. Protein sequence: CSATTGYSNQPQHF.

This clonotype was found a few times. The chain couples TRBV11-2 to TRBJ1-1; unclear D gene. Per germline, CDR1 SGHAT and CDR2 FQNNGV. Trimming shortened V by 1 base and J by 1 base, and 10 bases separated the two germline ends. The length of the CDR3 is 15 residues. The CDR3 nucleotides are TGTGCCAGCAGCTTAGGGGCGAGAGGGAACACTGAAGCTTTCTTT. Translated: CASSLGARGNTEAFF.

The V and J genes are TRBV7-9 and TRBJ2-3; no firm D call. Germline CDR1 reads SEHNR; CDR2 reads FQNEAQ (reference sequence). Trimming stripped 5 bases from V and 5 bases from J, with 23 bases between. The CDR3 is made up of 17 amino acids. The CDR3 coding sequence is TGTGCCAGCAGCCCGACGGTACCAGGCGTTCGAGGAGATACGCAGTATTTT. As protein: CASSPTVPGVRGDTQYF.

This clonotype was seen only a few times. The CDR3: CASSVTSGGPSEQFF. The CDR3 DNA sequence: TGCGCCAGCAGCGTGACTAGCGGGGGGCCTAGTGAGCAGTTCTTC. The chain uses TRBV5-1 and TRBJ2-1; 13 bases line up with TRBD2. Germline V gene lookup returns CDR1 SGHRS and CDR2 YFSETQ. This CDR3 has 15 amino acids. Trimming at V came to 4 bases and at J to 9 bases, leaving 7 bases not matched to a gene.

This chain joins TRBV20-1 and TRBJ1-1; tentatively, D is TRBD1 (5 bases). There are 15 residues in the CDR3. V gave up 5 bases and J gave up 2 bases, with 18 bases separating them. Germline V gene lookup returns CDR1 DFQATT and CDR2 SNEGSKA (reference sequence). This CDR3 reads CSASDPRGANTEAFF. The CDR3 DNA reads TGCAGTGCTTCAGATCCTCGAGGGGCTAACACTGAAGCTTTCTTT.

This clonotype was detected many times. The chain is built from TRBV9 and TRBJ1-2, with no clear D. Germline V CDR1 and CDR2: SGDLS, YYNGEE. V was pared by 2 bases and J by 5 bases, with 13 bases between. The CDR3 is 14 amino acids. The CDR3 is CASSVVDERYGYTF. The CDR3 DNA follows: TGTGCCAGCAGCGTCGTTGATGAGAGATATGGCTACACCTTC. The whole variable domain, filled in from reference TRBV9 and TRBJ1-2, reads DSGVTQTPKHLITATGQRVTLRCSPRSGDLSVYWYQQSLDQGLQFLIQYYNGEERAKGNILERFSAQQFPDLHSELNLSSLELGDSALYFCASSVVDERYGYTFGSGTRLTVV.

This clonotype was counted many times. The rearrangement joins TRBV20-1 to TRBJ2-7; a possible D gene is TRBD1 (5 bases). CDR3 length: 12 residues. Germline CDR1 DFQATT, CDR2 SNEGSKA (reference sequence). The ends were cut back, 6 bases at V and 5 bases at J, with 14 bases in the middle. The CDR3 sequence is CSASPGFNEQYF. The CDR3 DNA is TGCAGTGCGAGTCCAGGGTTTAACGAGCAGTACTTC.

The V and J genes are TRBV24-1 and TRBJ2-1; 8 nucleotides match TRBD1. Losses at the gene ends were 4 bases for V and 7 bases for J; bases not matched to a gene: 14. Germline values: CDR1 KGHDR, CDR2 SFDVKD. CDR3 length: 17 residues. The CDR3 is CATSDHTTGAVGNEQFF. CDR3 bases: TGTGCCACCAGTGACCATACGACAGGGGCAGTAGGAAATGAGCAGTTCTTC.

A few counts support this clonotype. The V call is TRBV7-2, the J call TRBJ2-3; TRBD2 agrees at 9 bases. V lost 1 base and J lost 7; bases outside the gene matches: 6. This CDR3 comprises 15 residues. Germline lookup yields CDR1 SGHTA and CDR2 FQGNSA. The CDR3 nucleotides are TGTGCCAGCAGCTTAGGCGGCGGGGGGGCTCATACGCAGTATTTT. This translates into CASSLGGGGAHTQYF.

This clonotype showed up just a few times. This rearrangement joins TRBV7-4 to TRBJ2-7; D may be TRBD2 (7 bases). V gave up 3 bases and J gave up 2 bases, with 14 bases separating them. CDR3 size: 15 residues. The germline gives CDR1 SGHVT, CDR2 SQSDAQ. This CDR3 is CASSLGEGGPYEQYF. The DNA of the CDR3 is TGTGCCAGCAGCTTGGGGGAGGGGGGACCCTACGAGCAGTACTTC.

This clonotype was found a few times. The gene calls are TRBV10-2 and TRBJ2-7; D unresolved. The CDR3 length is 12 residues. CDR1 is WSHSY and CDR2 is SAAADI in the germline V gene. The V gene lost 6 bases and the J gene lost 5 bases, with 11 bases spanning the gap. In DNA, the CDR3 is TGCGCCAGCAGAGACCTAGGTAACGAGCAGTACTTC. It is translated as CASRDLGNEQYF.

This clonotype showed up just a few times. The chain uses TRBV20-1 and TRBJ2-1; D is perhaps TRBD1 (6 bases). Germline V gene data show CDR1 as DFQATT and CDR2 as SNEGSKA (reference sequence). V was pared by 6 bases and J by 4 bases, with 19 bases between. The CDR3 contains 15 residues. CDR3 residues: CSARGFRSGYNEQFF. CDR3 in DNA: TGCAGTGCCAGGGGTTTTAGGAGCGGATACAATGAGCAGTTCTTC.

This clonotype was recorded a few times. CDR3 protein: CASSYHPTDSTDTQYF. For the CDR3, the DNA is TGTGCCAGCAGTTACCACCCGACAGATAGCACAGATACGCAGTATTTT. This chain links TRBV6-5 with TRBJ2-3; TRBD1 might be the D (5 bases). Germline lookup yields CDR1 MNHEY and CDR2 SVGAGI. V was clipped by 2 bases and J by 0 bases, with 12 bases between them. This CDR3 region has 16 residues.

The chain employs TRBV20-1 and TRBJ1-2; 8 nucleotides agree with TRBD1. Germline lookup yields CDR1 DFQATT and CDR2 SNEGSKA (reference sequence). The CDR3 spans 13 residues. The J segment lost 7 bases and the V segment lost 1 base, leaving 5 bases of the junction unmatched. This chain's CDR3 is CSARVPQGGGYTF. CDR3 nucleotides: TGCAGTGCTAGAGTTCCACAGGGGGGTGGCTACACCTTC.

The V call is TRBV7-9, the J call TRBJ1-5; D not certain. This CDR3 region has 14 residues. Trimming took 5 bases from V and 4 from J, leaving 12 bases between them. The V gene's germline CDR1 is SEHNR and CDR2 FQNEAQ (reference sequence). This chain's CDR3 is CASSPERGNQPQHF. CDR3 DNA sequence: TGTGCCAGCAGCCCAGAGAGAGGAAATCAGCCCCAGCATTTT.

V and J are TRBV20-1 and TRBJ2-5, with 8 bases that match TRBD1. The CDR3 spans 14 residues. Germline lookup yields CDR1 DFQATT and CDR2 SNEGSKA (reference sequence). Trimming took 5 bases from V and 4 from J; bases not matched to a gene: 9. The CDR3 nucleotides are TGCAGTGCTCCTGACAGGGGAATGACAGAGACCCAGTACTTC. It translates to CSAPDRGMTETQYF.

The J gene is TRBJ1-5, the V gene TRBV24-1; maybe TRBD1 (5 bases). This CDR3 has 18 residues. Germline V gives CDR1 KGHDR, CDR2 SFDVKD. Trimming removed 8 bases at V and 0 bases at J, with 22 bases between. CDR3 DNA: TGTGCCACCATCAGGGCGCTTCATAATAAGTATAGCAATCAGCCCCAGCATTTT. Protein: CATIRALHNKYSNQPQHF.

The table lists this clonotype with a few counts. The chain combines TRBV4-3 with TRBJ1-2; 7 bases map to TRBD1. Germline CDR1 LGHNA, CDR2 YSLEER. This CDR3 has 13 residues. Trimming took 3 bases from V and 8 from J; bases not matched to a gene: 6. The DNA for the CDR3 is TGCGCCAGCAGCCAGACGTACAGGGGCGGCTACACCTTC. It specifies CASSQTYRGGYTF.

DNA of the CDR3: TGTGCCAGCAGCTTTATCACCGAAAGAAGCAATGAGCAGTTCTTC. The encoded protein is CASSFITERSNEQFF. The chain combines TRBV7-2 with TRBJ2-1; D call uncertain. V gave up 3 bases and J gave up 6 bases, with 15 bases separating them. CDR3 size: 15 residues. Germline values: CDR1 SGHTA, CDR2 FQGNSA.

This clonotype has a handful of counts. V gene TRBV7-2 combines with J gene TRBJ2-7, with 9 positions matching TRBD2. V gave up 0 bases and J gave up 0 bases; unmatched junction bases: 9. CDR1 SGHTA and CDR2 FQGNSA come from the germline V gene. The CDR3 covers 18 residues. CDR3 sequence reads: CASSLAGGSGGSSYEQYF. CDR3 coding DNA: TGTGCCAGCAGCTTAGCGGGGGGTAGCGGGGGTAGCTCCTACGAGCAGTACTTC.

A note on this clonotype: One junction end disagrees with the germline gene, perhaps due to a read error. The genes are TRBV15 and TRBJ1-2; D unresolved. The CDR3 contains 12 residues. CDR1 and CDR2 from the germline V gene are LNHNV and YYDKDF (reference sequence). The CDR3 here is CAASREGYGYTF. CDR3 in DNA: TGTGCCGCCAGCAGAGAGGGATATGGCTACACCTTC.

The CDR3 region is CASSYDSAGQYF. The CDR3 nucleotides read TGTGCCAGCAGTTACGACAGCGCCGGGCAGTACTTC. V usage is TRBV12-3 or TRBV12-4 and J usage is TRBJ2-4, with D possibly TRBD1 on 5 matching bases. Between the trimmed V and J ends, which lost 4 bases and 13 bases, there was a span of 14 bases. This CDR3 is 12 amino acids long.

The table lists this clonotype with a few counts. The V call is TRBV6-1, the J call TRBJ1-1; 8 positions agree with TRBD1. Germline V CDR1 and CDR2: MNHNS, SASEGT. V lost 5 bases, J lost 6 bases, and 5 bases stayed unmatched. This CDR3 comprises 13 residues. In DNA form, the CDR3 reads TGTGCCAGCAGTTATCCGGGACAGGCTGAAGCTTTCTTT. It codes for CASSYPGQAEAFF.

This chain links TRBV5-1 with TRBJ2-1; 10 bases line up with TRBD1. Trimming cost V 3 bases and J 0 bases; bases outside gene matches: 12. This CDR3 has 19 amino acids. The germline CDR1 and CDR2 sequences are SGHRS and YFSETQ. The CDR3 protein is CASSSPRQGALSSYNEQFF. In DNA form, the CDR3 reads TGCGCCAGCAGCTCTCCGAGACAGGGGGCTTTAAGCTCCTACAATGAGCAGTTCTTC.

CDR3 protein: CASKGEIPSGDPWDNEQYF. CDR3 coding DNA: TGTGCCAGCAAAGGGGAAATTCCTAGCGGGGATCCATGGGACAATGAGCAGTACTTC. This chain joins TRBV12-3 or TRBV12-4 and TRBJ2-5; 9 bases align to TRBD2. The CDR3 extends over 19 amino acids. The V gene end was trimmed by 7 bases and the J gene end by 11 bases; junction bases not matched to a gene: 29.

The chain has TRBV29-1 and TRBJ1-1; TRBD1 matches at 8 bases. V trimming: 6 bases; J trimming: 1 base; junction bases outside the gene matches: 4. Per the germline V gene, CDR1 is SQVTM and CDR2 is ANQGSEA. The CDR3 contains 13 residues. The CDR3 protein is CSVRQGSNTEAFF. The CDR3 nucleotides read TGCAGCGTCCGACAGGGGTCGAACACTGAAGCTTTCTTT. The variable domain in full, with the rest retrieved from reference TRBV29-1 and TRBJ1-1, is SAVISQKPSRDICQRGTSLTIQCQVDSQVTMMFWYRQQPGQSLTLIATANQGSEATYESGFVIDKFPISRPNLTFSTLTVSNMSPEDSSIYLCSVRQGSNTEAFFGQGTRLTVV.